These 10 T cell receptor beta chains share one sample of origin, sequenced in a study of control samples from healthy donors and cancer patients (dated by TCRdb to about 2020). Receptor amplification or capture employed the immunoSEQ multiplex PCR assay. In its TCRdb copy, this immuneACCESS table keeps in-frame sequences only and misses some clones. Where compared with another copy, unresolved V genes explain less than half of these, and the others have no known cause. The sample data list around 140,000 clones, and around 92% of these were observed just once. The ten largest make up 2.1% of the sample. Sequencing was carried out using blood. Receptor source: a woman between 45 and 65 years old in good health.

The chain joins TRBV28 to TRBJ1-3; 10 bases fit TRBD1. Germline CDR1 MDHEN, CDR2 SYDVKM. The V gene end was trimmed by 7 bases and the J gene end by 3 bases; junction bases not matched to a gene: 9. The CDR3 sequence is 16 residues long. CDR3 region: CASKTTGGFVGNTIYF. CDR3 sequence (DNA): TGTGCCAGCAAAACGACAGGGGGCTTTGTTGGAAACACCATATATTTT. Complete variable domain (other parts from reference TRBV28 and TRBJ1-3): DVKVTQSSRYLVKRTGEKVFLECVQDMDHENMFWYRQDPGLGLRLIYFSYDVKMKEKGDIPEGYSVSREKKERFSLILESASTNQTSMYLCASKTTGGFVGNTIYFGEGSWLTVV.

CDR3 sequence: CASSKHTPSPYNSPLHF. CDR3 DNA: TGTGCCAGCAGCAAACATACACCCAGCCCCTATAATTCACCCCTCCACTTT. The chain uses TRBV21-1 and TRBJ1-6. TRBV21-1 is a listed pseudogene. The CDR3 is 17 residues long.

This chain uses TRBV30 with TRBJ1-5; D not certain. Per the germline V gene, CDR1 is GTSNPN and CDR2 is SVGIG (reference sequence). The CDR3 covers 13 residues. Trimming left V 1 base short and J 4 bases short, with 8 bases between. DNA for the CDR3: TGTGCCTGGAGTGGTGGGGAAAATCAGCCCCAGCATTTT. Its translation is CAWSGGENQPQHF.

The genes are TRBV6-5 and TRBJ2-5; maybe TRBD1 (6 bases). Germline CDR1 and CDR2: MNHEY and SVGAGI. This CDR3 contains 13 residues. V lost 7 bases and J 5 bases, leaving 14 bases between the germline ends. CDR3 loop: CASKDTGTETQYF. The CDR3 nucleotides are TGTGCCAGCAAAGACACAGGGACGGAGACCCAGTACTTC.

The table lists this clone with a count of one. V usage is TRBV5-1 and J usage is TRBJ2-5; 7 nucleotides align to TRBD1. The CDR3 consists of 14 residues. CDR1 is SGHRS, CDR2 YFSETQ, per germline. Trimming removed 1 base from V and 5 bases from J; junction bases left unmatched: 5. In nucleotides, the CDR3 is TGCGCCAGCAGCTTGACAGGGGCTGGTGAGACCCAGTACTTC. This sequence encodes CASSLTGAGETQYF. Combining the CDR3 with reference TRBV5-1 and TRBJ2-5 gives the whole variable domain KAGVTQTPRYLIKTRGQQVTLSCSPISGHRSVSWYQQTPGQGLQFLFEYFSETQRNKGNFPGRFSGRQFSNSRSEMNVSTLELGDSALYLCASSLTGAGETQYFGPGTRLLVL.

In this sample, this clone turned up a few times. The V and J genes are TRBV6-1 and TRBJ1-1, with a weak D call TRBD1 (5 bases). Trimming shortened V by 3 bases and J by 0 bases, and 14 bases separated the two germline ends. CDR3 length equals 16 residues. Germline V gene data show CDR1 as MNHNS and CDR2 as SASEGT. The CDR3 region is CASSDFHRIMNTEAFF. DNA of the CDR3: TGTGCCAGCAGTGATTTCCACAGGATCATGAACACTGAAGCTTTCTTT.

This clone was observed a single time. The chain is built from TRBV5-1 and TRBJ2-7; the match to TRBD2 covers 7 bases. CDR3 size: 15 residues. The germline V gene has CDR1 SGHRS and CDR2 YFSETQ. V was pared by 5 bases and J by 4 bases, with 12 bases of the junction left unmatched. Here the CDR3 DNA reads TGCGCCAGCAGTCAAACCGCCTCGGGGGGTTACGAGCAGTACTTC. Protein product: CASSQTASGGYEQYF.

The rearrangement joins TRBV5-1 to TRBJ1-1, with 7 nucleotides matching TRBD1. Trimming at V came to 0 bases and at J to 6 bases, leaving 8 bases not matched to a gene. The CDR3 contains 15 residues. CDR1 and CDR2 (germline): SGHRS, YFSETQ. This CDR3 reads CASSLGAGGIAEAFF. The CDR3 DNA reads TGCGCCAGCAGCTTGGGGGCAGGGGGGATAGCTGAAGCTTTCTTT.

This clone was detected only a few times. This chain links TRBV6-5 with TRBJ1-2; D gene uncertain. Germline-derived CDR1 and CDR2 are MNHEY and SVGAGI. The V end lost 0 bases, the J end lost 4 bases, and 9 bases lay between the germline ends. This CDR3 spans 14 amino acids. The CDR3 reads CASSYSPGVYGYTF. The CDR3 DNA follows: TGTGCCAGCAGTTACTCCCCAGGCGTCTATGGCTACACCTTC.

The chain carries TRBV19 and TRBJ1-5; TRBD1 is a possible D gene (6 bases). The CDR3 contains 12 residues. CDR1 is LNHDA, CDR2 SQIVND, per germline (reference sequence). Trimming left V 8 bases short and J 4 bases short, with 9 bases between. CDR3 in DNA: TGTGCCAGTTCGACAGGTAATCAGCCCCAGCATTTT. Translating gives CASSTGNQPQHF. Using reference TRBV19 and TRBJ1-5 for the parts outside the CDR3, the full variable domain is DGGITQSPKYLFRKEGQNVTLSCEQNLNHDAMYWYRQDPGQGLRLIYYSQIVNDFQKGDIAEGYSVSREKKESFPLTVTSAQKNPTAFYLCASSTGNQPQHFGDGTRLSIL.